The next 30 T cell receptor beta chains were all read from a single sample in a study of glioma-infiltrating T cells after dendritic cell vaccination. TCRdb's copy holds only in-frame clones and misses some; the assay was immunoSEQ multiplex PCR. Of around 90,000 clones listed, around 80% were seen once; the top ten hold approximately 6%. The source was blood, collected before dendritic cell vaccination. These receptors came from a human donor with glioblastoma.

The genes are TRBV4-1 and TRBJ1-2; possibly TRBD1 for D (6 bases). This CDR3 spans 15 amino acids. V was clipped by 0 bases and J by 9 bases, with 17 bases between them. In germline, CDR1 is MGHRA, CDR2 YSYEKL. CDR3 residues: CASSQDQGQLGRYTF. Here the CDR3 DNA reads TGCGCCAGCAGCCAAGATCAAGGACAGCTAGGGCGCTACACCTTC.

The V gene is TRBV5-1, the J gene TRBJ1-2, with D unclear. Trimming stripped 0 bases from V and 7 bases from J, with 16 bases between. CDR3 size: 15 residues. The germline V gene encodes CDR1 SGHRS and CDR2 YFSETQ. CDR3 DNA sequence: TGCGCCAGCAGCTTGGGTGGCGGCCGTCCGGGTGGCTACACCTTC. This sequence encodes CASSLGGGRPGGYTF.

The chain carries TRBV5-1 and TRBJ1-1; D not certain. There are 14 residues in the CDR3. The ends were cut back, 4 bases at V and 0 bases at J, with 10 bases in the middle. Per the germline V gene, CDR1 is SGHRS and CDR2 is YFSETQ. This CDR3 is CASSLKHMNTEAFF. CDR3 sequence (DNA): TGCGCCAGCAGCCTCAAACATATGAACACTGAAGCTTTCTTT.

This clone turned up a few times. This chain links TRBV9 with TRBJ1-3, with D unresolved. Trimming took off 4 bases at V and 1 base at J, with 12 bases between the two ends. The germline gives CDR1 SGDLS, CDR2 YYNGEE. This CDR3 comprises 15 residues. The CDR3: CASSSGRGSGNTIYF. The CDR3 DNA reads TGTGCCAGCAGCTCTGGGAGAGGATCTGGAAACACCATATATTTT.

This clone has a single count. The J gene is TRBJ1-1, the V gene TRBV6-1, with D tentatively TRBD1 (5 bases). V lost 4 bases and J lost 4, with 16 bases in between. CDR1 is MNHNS and CDR2 is SASEGT in the germline V gene. This CDR3 spans 15 amino acids. The CDR3 DNA is TGTGCCAGCAGTGGAGGACACCGAACGGGCACTGAAGCTTTCTTT. Protein: CASSGGHRTGTEAFF.

The chain couples TRBV6-6 to TRBJ2-7; 11 bases match TRBD1. Germline loops: CDR1 MNHNY, CDR2 SVGAGI (reference sequence). The trim removed 5 bases at V and 4 bases at J, leaving 7 bases unmatched. The CDR3 consists of 15 residues. The CDR3 loop is CASSIRTGGGYEQYF. CDR3 DNA sequence: TGTGCCAGCAGTATCCGGACAGGGGGCGGGTACGAGCAGTACTTC.

The chain carries TRBV2 and TRBJ1-1; tentative D call: TRBD1 (5 bases). The CDR3 has 14 amino acids. The germline V and J ends were trimmed by 6 bases and 2 bases, with 13 bases remaining between them. Germline CDR1 is SNHLY and CDR2 is FYNNEI. The CDR3 coding sequence is TGTGCCAGCAGACCGGACACTTTTAACACTGAAGCTTTCTTT. This encodes CASRPDTFNTEAFF.

The chain has TRBV5-1 and TRBJ2-1; 10 bases map to TRBD2. The CDR3 has 16 amino acids. Trimming at V came to 3 bases and at J to 4 bases, leaving 7 bases not matched to a gene. Germline values: CDR1 SGHRS, CDR2 YFSETQ. Written as DNA, the CDR3 is TGCGCCAGCAGCTCGCAACTAGCGGGGTTATACAATGAGCAGTTCTTC. Translated, it gives CASSSQLAGLYNEQFF.

The chain links TRBV6-1 to TRBJ1-1; 8 bases match TRBD1. Trimming cost V 6 bases and J 1 base; bases outside gene matches: 4. Germline V gives CDR1 MNHNS, CDR2 SASEGT. The CDR3 totals 14 residues. The CDR3 DNA follows: TGTGCCAGCAGCAGACAGGGGCCGAACACTGAAGCTTTCTTT. Protein sequence: CASSRQGPNTEAFF.

V is TRBV18 and J is TRBJ1-1, with 8 bases identical to TRBD1. This CDR3 has 15 residues. Per the germline V gene, CDR1 is KGHSH and CDR2 is LQKENI. Germline trimming cut 3 bases from V and 5 bases from J; bases unmatched to any gene: 8. This chain's CDR3 is CASSPEQGGGTEAFF. The CDR3 region has the DNA TGTGCCAGCTCACCTGAACAGGGGGGTGGGACTGAAGCTTTCTTT.

This chain links TRBV5-1 with TRBJ2-5, with a tentative D call TRBD2 (7 bases). V was trimmed by 0 bases and J by 12 bases, leaving 18 bases between them. Germline-derived CDR1 and CDR2 are SGHRS and YFSETQ. This CDR3 has 14 amino acids. The CDR3 region is CASSLGTSKGVEYF. In DNA, the CDR3 is TGCGCCAGCAGCTTGGGGACTAGTAAGGGGGTGGAGTACTTC.

The chain uses TRBV4-1 and TRBJ2-7; TRBD2 matches 7 bases. V was pared by 0 bases and J by 2 bases, with 4 bases of the junction left unmatched. The germline gives CDR1 MGHRA, CDR2 YSYEKL. The CDR3 covers 15 residues. The CDR3 reads CASSQEVGRPYEQYF. CDR3 in DNA: TGCGCCAGCAGCCAAGAAGTCGGGAGGCCCTACGAGCAGTACTTC.

The V call is TRBV7-8, the J call TRBJ1-2; 9 nucleotides match TRBD1. The length of the CDR3 is 16 residues. Trimming at V came to 5 bases and at J to 4 bases, leaving 11 bases not matched to a gene. CDR1 is SGHVS and CDR2 is FQNEAQ in the germline V gene. For the CDR3, the DNA is TGTGCCAGCAGCCCCCGAAGGGACAGGGATCCCTATGGCTACACCTTC. Its translation is CASSPRRDRDPYGYTF.

This sequence joins TRBV28 and TRBJ2-7; perhaps TRBD2 as D (6 bases). This CDR3 spans 13 amino acids. The V end lost 5 bases, the J end lost 6 bases, and 14 bases lay between the germline ends. Looked up from germline, CDR1 is MDHEN and CDR2 is SYDVKM. CDR3 DNA sequence: TGTGCCAGCAGTCTTATAGGCGGGACCGAGCAGTACTTC. Translating it yields CASSLIGGTEQYF.

V and J are TRBV7-9 and TRBJ2-5, with 9 positions matching TRBD2. This CDR3 has 14 amino acids. With V trimmed by 7 bases and J by 3 bases, 6 bases remained unmatched. Germline-derived CDR1 and CDR2 are SEHNR and FQNEAQ (reference sequence). CDR3 protein: CASTLRGGEETQYF. The CDR3 nucleotides are TGTGCCAGCACCCTGCGCGGGGGGGAAGAGACCCAGTACTTC.

This clone was seen a handful of times. This sequence joins TRBV5-1 and TRBJ2-5, with D hard to call. Germline CDR1 and CDR2: SGHRS and YFSETQ. The CDR3 contains 14 residues. V was shortened by 0 bases and J by 2 bases, with 8 bases between the two germline ends. This CDR3 reads CASSLGSRQETQYF. CDR3 coding DNA: TGCGCCAGCAGCTTGGGGTCCCGGCAAGAGACCCAGTACTTC.

The gene calls are TRBV19 and TRBJ1-4; 8 bases are a match to TRBD1. Germline CDR1 is LNHDA and CDR2 is SQIVND (reference sequence). V was clipped by 3 bases and J by 4 bases; unmatched bases: 1. The CDR3 contains 14 residues. CDR3 DNA: TGTGCCAGTAGTATCGGACAGGGTAATGAAAAACTGTTTTTT. As protein: CASSIGQGNEKLFF. The full variable domain, with the rest looked up from reference TRBV19 and TRBJ1-4, is DGGITQSPKYLFRKEGQNVTLSCEQNLNHDAMYWYRQDPGQGLRLIYYSQIVNDFQKGDIAEGYSVSREKKESFPLTVTSAQKNPTAFYLCASSIGQGNEKLFFGSGTQLSVL.

The rearrangement joins TRBV10-2 to TRBJ2-1; the D gene is possibly TRBD1 (6 bases). V was pared by 6 bases and J by 1 base, with 13 bases between. CDR1 is WSHSY and CDR2 is SAAADI in the germline V gene. This CDR3 is built from 15 residues. CDR3 coding DNA: TGCGCCAGCAGGAGAACAGGGAGTTCCTACAATGAGCAGTTCTTC. Translated: CASRRTGSSYNEQFF.

The chain carries TRBV2 and TRBJ1-4, with 7 bases fitting TRBD1. This CDR3 spans 16 amino acids. The J segment lost 0 bases and the V segment lost 4 bases, leaving 5 bases of the junction unmatched. Germline lookup yields CDR1 SNHLY and CDR2 FYNNEI. The CDR3 DNA is TGTGCCAGCAGTGTTCAGGGGGTTGCAACTAATGAAAAACTGTTTTTT. Protein: CASSVQGVATNEKLFF.

V and J are TRBV4-1 and TRBJ1-1; a possible D gene is TRBD1 (6 bases). Trimming took 2 bases from V and 4 from J, leaving 14 bases between them. The CDR3 has 15 amino acids. Germline CDR1 MGHRA, CDR2 YSYEKL. As DNA, the CDR3 is TGCGCCAGCAGCCAAATATCAGGGGTAGGCACTGAAGCTTTCTTT. It encodes CASSQISGVGTEAFF.

This clone occurred once. The rearrangement links TRBV7-2 to TRBJ1-1; D is uncertain. Between the trimmed V and J ends, which lost 3 bases and 1 base, there was a span of 9 bases. This CDR3 comprises 14 residues. Germline values: CDR1 SGHTA, CDR2 FQGNSA. The CDR3 loop reads CASSFEVGNTEAFF. The CDR3, as DNA: TGTGCCAGCAGCTTTGAGGTCGGGAACACTGAAGCTTTCTTT. The full variable domain, completed using reference TRBV7-2 and TRBJ1-1, is GAGVSQSPSNKVTEKGKDVELRCDPISGHTALYWYRQSLGQGLEFLIYFQGNSAPDKSGLPSDRFSAERTGGSVSTLTIQRTQQEDSAVYLCASSFEVGNTEAFFGQGTRLTVV.

This clone has only one observation. The chain uses TRBV9 and TRBJ2-3; 10 nucleotides line up with TRBD2. V lost 1 base and J lost 6; bases outside the gene matches: 8. This CDR3 is 16 amino acids long. The germline V gene encodes CDR1 SGDLS and CDR2 YYNGEE. CDR3: CASSVSTSGVGDTQYF. The DNA of the CDR3 is TGTGCCAGCAGCGTATCCACTAGCGGGGTGGGCGATACGCAGTATTTT. The whole variable domain, remainder taken from reference TRBV9 and TRBJ2-3, is DSGVTQTPKHLITATGQRVTLRCSPRSGDLSVYWYQQSLDQGLQFLIQYYNGEERAKGNILERFSAQQFPDLHSELNLSSLELGDSALYFCASSVSTSGVGDTQYFGPGTRLTVL.

This sequence joins TRBV5-1 and TRBJ2-6; 9 bases are shared with TRBD1. Germline CDR1 SGHRS, CDR2 YFSETQ. The CDR3 sequence is 17 residues long. After removal of 1 base from V and 1 base from J, the junction contained 3 bases not matched to a gene. DNA for the CDR3: TGCGCCAGCAGCTTGCTGGGACAGGGTTCTGGGGCCAACGTCCTGACTTTC. Residues: CASSLLGQGSGANVLTF.

This clone was detected many times. The V call is TRBV10-3, the J call TRBJ1-3; 7 bases are shared with TRBD1. Germline V CDR1 and CDR2: ENHRY, SYGVKD. The CDR3 extends over 16 amino acids. The trim removed 8 bases at V and 0 bases at J, leaving 10 bases unmatched. CDR3 nucleotide sequence: TGTGCCATCCGATCCCCGGGACAGAGCTCTGGAAACACCATATATTTT. It encodes CAIRSPGQSSGNTIYF.

The chain uses TRBV5-1 and TRBJ1-2; tentative D call: TRBD1 (6 bases). Germline assignment: CDR1 SGHRS and CDR2 YFSETQ. Trimming took off 6 bases at V and 4 bases at J, with 13 bases between the two ends. The CDR3 covers 13 residues. The CDR3 sequence: CASTPPDSYGYTF. The CDR3 DNA reads as TGCGCCAGCACCCCCCCGGACAGCTATGGCTACACCTTC.

The chain couples TRBV5-1 to TRBJ1-4; 7 bases are a match to TRBD1. The V gene end was trimmed by 6 bases and the J gene end by 7 bases; junction bases not matched to a gene: 9. CDR3 length: 14 residues. Per germline, CDR1 SGHRS and CDR2 YFSETQ. CDR3 coding DNA: TGCGCCAGCAACAGGGGCCCCACTGGTGAAAAACTGTTTTTT. This codes for CASNRGPTGEKLFF.

The chain uses TRBV19 and TRBJ1-5; the D gene is possibly TRBD1 (6 bases). With 7 bases removed from V and 5 bases from J, the gap between germline ends came to 24 bases. The CDR3 runs to 17 residues. Germline V gives CDR1 LNHDA, CDR2 SQIVND (reference sequence). CDR3 sequence reads: CASTSHPDRNTDQPQHF. The CDR3 DNA reads as TGTGCCAGTACCTCCCATCCCGACAGGAACACGGATCAGCCCCAGCATTTT.

This chain uses TRBV7-2 with TRBJ2-1; D uncertain. The V end was cut by 5 bases, the J end by 1 base, with 6 bases between. Germline CDR1 reads SGHTA; CDR2 reads FQGNSA. The CDR3 runs to 13 residues. This chain's CDR3 is CASSEISYNEQFF. For the CDR3, the DNA is TGTGCCAGCAGCGAGATTTCCTACAATGAGCAGTTCTTC.

J is TRBJ1-2 and V is TRBV14; no clear D. Germline V gene sequence: CDR1 SGHDN, CDR2 FVKESK. This CDR3 spans 16 amino acids. V was shortened by 1 base and J by 4 bases, with 16 bases between the two germline ends. The CDR3: CASSQGEGLPGYGYTF. The CDR3 nucleotides read TGTGCCAGCAGCCAAGGGGAAGGACTCCCCGGCTATGGCTACACCTTC.

The chain couples TRBV18 to TRBJ1-1; no firm D call. The CDR3 contains 16 residues. Germline V gene data show CDR1 as KGHSH and CDR2 as LQKENI. V dropped 2 bases and J dropped 0 bases, with 13 bases sitting between them. CDR3 DNA: TGTGCCAGCTCACCAAGCTTGAGGATCATGAACACTGAAGCTTTCTTT. Translated, it gives CASSPSLRIMNTEAFF.